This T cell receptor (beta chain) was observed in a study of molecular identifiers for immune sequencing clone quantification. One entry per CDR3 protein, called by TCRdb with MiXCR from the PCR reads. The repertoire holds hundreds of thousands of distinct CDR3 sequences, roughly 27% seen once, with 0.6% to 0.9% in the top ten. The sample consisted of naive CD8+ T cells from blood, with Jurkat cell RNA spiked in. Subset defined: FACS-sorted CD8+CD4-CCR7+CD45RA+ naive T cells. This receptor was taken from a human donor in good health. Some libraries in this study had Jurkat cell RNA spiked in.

For the CDR3, the DNA is TGTGCCAGCAGCTTAGAACTAGCGGAGGGTTCCTACGAGCAGTACTTC. Protein product: CASSLELAEGSYEQYF. This chain links TRBV7-2 with TRBJ2-7; TRBD2 agrees at 8 bases. This CDR3 has 16 residues. Germline V gene lookup returns CDR1 SGHTA and CDR2 FQGNSA. The V and J ends lost 1 base and 1 base, in that order; junction bases with no gene match: 6.